The rows below give T cell receptor beta chains drawn from one sample of a study of radiation and T cells in renal cell carcinoma. The protocol was immunoSEQ multiplex PCR, while the TCRdb copy is restricted to in-frame clones and leaves out a portion. This table holds about 49,000 clones, roughly 83% found once. The sequencing used blood, collected from a patient whose treatment included radiotherapy and nephrectomy. The receptors were sampled from a woman between 65 and 79 years old with renal cell carcinoma. CDR3s include the opening cysteine and the closing phenylalanine or tryptophan. D genes are given only for firm matches. Clone size is not always given. Where it is, it says once, few, many or a class for expanded clones.

D: NA
J: TRBJ1-1
size: NA
V: TRBV7-3
DNA: TGTGCCAGCAGCTCGACAGGTTCATCCACTGAAGCTTTCTTT
CDR3: CASSSTGSSTEAFF

D: NA
J: TRBJ1-2
size: NA
V: TRBV5-1
DNA: TGCGCCAGCAGCTTGGTTGCCAGGGATAATGGCTACACCTTC
CDR3: CASSLVARDNGYTF

D: NA
J: TRBJ1-5
size: NA
V: TRBV7-9
DNA: TGTGCCAGCAGCTTAGACGGAGGCCTCAATCAGCCCCAGCATTTT
CDR3: CASSLDGGLNQPQHF

D: NA
J: TRBJ1-1
size: NA
V: TRBV7-9
DNA: TGTGCCAGCAGCCTTCCGTCGAGGGGGTCGAACACTGAAGCTTTCTTT
CDR3: CASSLPSRGSNTEAFF

D: TRBD1
J: TRBJ1-3
size: NA
V: TRBV9
DNA: TGTGCCAGCAGCTCGGGACAGGGTCGGTTTGCTGGAAACACCATATATTTT
CDR3: CASSSGQGRFAGNTIYF

D: TRBD2
J: TRBJ2-7
size: NA
V: TRBV29-1
DNA: TGCAGCGTTTTGCCGGGAGGGTCCTACGAGCAGTACTTC
CDR3: CSVLPGGSYEQYF

D: NA
J: TRBJ1-2
size: once
V: TRBV7-2
DNA: TGTGCCAGCAGCTTAAGTAGGGGCCGCGGAAACACCTTC
CDR3: CASSLSRGRGNTF

D: TRBD2
J: TRBJ2-6
size: once
V: TRBV9
DNA: TGTGCCAGCAGCCCCCTGCCAGCGGGAGGGACTGGGGCCAACGTCCTGACTTTC
CDR3: CASSPLPAGGTGANVLTF

D: NA
J: TRBJ1-3
size: few
V: TRBV5-5
DNA: TGTGCCAGCAGCTTGAGGTCAGACGGAAACACCATATATTTT
CDR3: CASSLRSDGNTIYF

D: TRBD1
J: TRBJ1-1
size: NA
V: TRBV19
DNA: TGTGCCAGTAGTATCCAGGGGGACACTGAAGCTTTCTTT
CDR3: CASSIQGDTEAFF

D: TRBD2
J: TRBJ2-5
size: few
V: TRBV7-8
DNA: TGTGCCAGCAGCTTGACTAGCGGGGGGGCCGGCGAGACCCAGTACTTC
CDR3: CASSLTSGGAGETQYF

D: TRBD1
J: TRBJ1-1
size: NA
V: TRBV7-9
DNA: TGTGCCAGCACTCCGCGTCAGGGGGCGGGGAACACTGAAGCTTTCTTT
CDR3: CASTPRQGAGNTEAFF

D: TRBD2
J: TRBJ2-3
size: NA
V: TRBV7-8
DNA: TGTGCCAGCAGTAGAGGGAGGGTTCAGGGACCAGATACGCAGTATTTT
CDR3: CASSRGRVQGPDTQYF

D: NA
J: TRBJ1-4
size: NA
V: TRBV6-6
DNA: TGTGCCAGCAGTTACCCAGCAGGGGAAGAAAAACTGTTTTTT
CDR3: CASSYPAGEEKLFF

D: TRBD2
J: TRBJ2-3
size: NA
V: TRBV19
DNA: TGTGCCACTACTAGCGGGAGCTGGGGCACAGATACGCAGTATTTT
CDR3: CATTSGSWGTDTQYF

D: NA
J: TRBJ1-2
size: NA
V: TRBV7-9
DNA: TGTGCCAGCAGCTTGGGGGGATCCGACGGCTACACCTTC
CDR3: CASSLGGSDGYTF

D: NA
J: TRBJ2-5
size: NA
V: TRBV5-1
DNA: TGCGCCAGCAGCCCGAGGCAGGAAGAAGAGACCCAGTACTTC
CDR3: CASSPRQEEETQYF

D: NA
J: TRBJ2-2
size: NA
V: TRBV5-1
DNA: TGCGCCAGCAGTCCCGTGGACGGGGTCGGGGAGCTGTTTTTT
CDR3: CASSPVDGVGELFF

D: TRBD1
J: TRBJ2-3
size: NA
V: TRBV9
DNA: TGTGCCAGCAGCGGGGACAGGCGCACAGATACGCAGTATTTT
CDR3: CASSGDRRTDTQYF

D: NA
J: TRBJ2-6
size: NA
V: TRBV21-1
DNA: TGTGCCAGCAGCAAGTGGGCCAACGTCCTGACTTTC
CDR3: CASSKWANVLTF

D: NA
J: TRBJ1-3
size: NA
V: TRBV7-3
DNA: TGTGCCAGCAGCGCTTCGGCGGGGGGAAACACCATATATTTT
CDR3: CASSASAGGNTIYF

D: NA
J: TRBJ1-1
size: NA
V: TRBV27
DNA: TGTGCCAGCAGTACCTATACAGGGAGGACTGAAGCTTTCTTT
CDR3: CASSTYTGRTEAFF

D: TRBD1
J: TRBJ2-7
size: once
V: TRBV19
DNA: TGTGCCAGTAGTTTTGGGACAGGGGGTAGCTACGAGCAGTACTTC
CDR3: CASSFGTGGSYEQYF

D: NA
J: TRBJ2-3
size: NA
V: TRBV5-5
DNA: TGTGCCAGCAGCCCTACGGCGGGGAGCGATACGCAGTATTTT
CDR3: CASSPTAGSDTQYF

D: NA
J: TRBJ2-7
size: NA
V: TRBV5-1
DNA: TGCGCCAGCAGCTTGGCACCAGGCCAAGAGAACGAGCAGTACTTC
CDR3: CASSLAPGQENEQYF

D: NA
J: TRBJ2-5
size: NA
V: TRBV19
DNA: TGTGCCAGCCCCCCGAGAGCGGTACAAGAGACCCAGTACTTC
CDR3: CASPPRAVQETQYF

D: TRBD2
J: TRBJ2-7
size: NA
V: TRBV10-3
DNA: TGTGCCATCAGTGGGGTAGCGGGGGGTACCTACGAGCAGTACTTC
CDR3: CAISGVAGGTYEQYF